The 23 T cell receptor beta chains below were found in one sample sequenced in a study of blood T cell repertoires in COVID-19. The assay was immunoSEQ multiplex PCR, and TCRdb's table has in-frame clones only and misses some. The profile shows around 170,000 clones, around two thirds of them singletons. The sequenced sample was peripheral blood. These receptors all come from a woman aged 80 or over with acute or convalescent COVID-19.

This sequence joins TRBV30 and TRBJ2-3; 7 bases map to TRBD1. The CDR3 has 13 residues. Unmatched junction bases numbered 7, after V lost 5 bases and J lost 5 bases. Germline CDR1 and CDR2: GTSNPN and SVGIG (reference sequence). The CDR3 DNA reads TGTGCCTGGGACAGGGAGAGGCGAGATACGCAGTATTTT. Protein product: CAWDRERRDTQYF.

The chain uses TRBV27 and TRBJ1-5; possibly TRBD1 for D (6 bases). The CDR3 is made up of 14 amino acids. The V end lost 5 bases, the J end lost 5 bases, and 13 bases lay between the germline ends. Germline CDR1 and CDR2: MNHEY and SMNVEV (reference sequence). DNA for the CDR3: TGTGCCAGCAGTCCCCGGACAGCAGATCAGCCCCAGCATTTT. This codes for CASSPRTADQPQHF.

The chain uses TRBV5-1 and TRBJ1-6; tentatively, D is TRBD1 (5 bases). This CDR3 is 16 amino acids long. V lost 0 bases to trimming and J lost 10 bases, with 17 bases between them. CDR1 and CDR2 from the germline V gene are SGHRS and YFSETQ. The CDR3: CASSLEYRPNRSPLHF. The CDR3 DNA follows: TGCGCCAGCAGCTTGGAATATCGGCCTAACAGGTCACCCCTCCACTTT.

This clone was recorded once. The CDR3 loop reads CASSVFQGSQPQHF. DNA of the CDR3: TGTGCCAGCAGTGTATTTCAGGGCTCTCAGCCCCAGCATTTT. The chain has TRBV6-4 and TRBJ1-5; possible D gene TRBD1, 5 bases. V was trimmed by 4 bases and J by 6 bases, leaving 13 bases between them. CDR1 and CDR2 from the germline V gene are MRHNA and SNTAGT. The CDR3 has 14 amino acids.

The chain is built from TRBV28 and TRBJ1-2, with 7 bases identical to TRBD1. Germline CDR1 is MDHEN and CDR2 is SYDVKM. This CDR3 has 13 residues. V was pared by 4 bases and J by 2 bases, with 1 base of the junction left unmatched. CDR3 sequence: CASSSGQNYGYTF. For the CDR3, the DNA is TGTGCCAGCAGTTCGGGACAGAACTATGGCTACACCTTC.

The V and J genes are TRBV6-5 and TRBJ2-3, with 8 bases identical to TRBD1. V shed 8 bases and J 3 bases; nucleotides not matched to a gene: 10. The germline CDR1 and CDR2 sequences are MNHEY and SVGAGI. The length of the CDR3 is 15 residues. The chain's CDR3 is CASYRQGQMTDTQYF. The CDR3 DNA reads TGTGCCAGCTATCGACAGGGGCAAATGACAGATACGCAGTATTTT.

This chain links TRBV28 with TRBJ2-7, with TRBD2 identical over 11 bases. The CDR3 is 13 residues long. V dropped 9 bases and J dropped 1; count of bases not matched to a gene: 2. Germline CDR1 reads MDHEN; CDR2 reads SYDVKM. The CDR3 here is CASVAGGSYEQYF. The CDR3 coding sequence is TGTGCCAGTGTAGCGGGAGGGTCCTACGAGCAGTACTTC.

A remark on this clone: The same CDR3 is also encoded by other DNA sequences in this sample. This chain connects TRBV29-1 to TRBJ2-7; a weak D match, TRBD2 (5 bases). The CDR3 runs 12 residues. The V gene's germline CDR1 is SQVTM and CDR2 ANQGSEA. V lost 3 bases and J lost 0, with 6 bases in between. This CDR3 reads CSVERDSYEQYF. CDR3 coding DNA: TGCAGCGTTGAGAGGGACTCCTACGAGCAGTACTTC.

The table lists this clone with a count of one. J is TRBJ2-3 and V is TRBV7-3, with a weak D call TRBD2 (6 bases). In germline, CDR1 is SGHTA, CDR2 FQGTGA. V was clipped by 5 bases and J by 7 bases, with 13 bases between them. The CDR3 runs to 13 residues. The CDR3 coding sequence is TGTGCCAGCAGCCCCGGGACTTCCTATACGCAGTATTTT. Protein: CASSPGTSYTQYF.

This sequence joins TRBV2 and TRBJ2-7; D possibly corresponds to TRBD2 (6 bases). This CDR3 is built from 13 residues. Trimming removed 6 bases from V and 6 bases from J, with 15 bases in between. Germline loops: CDR1 SNHLY, CDR2 FYNNEI. The CDR3 loop reads CASRRDWEGEQYF. CDR3 DNA sequence: TGTGCCAGCAGGAGGGACTGGGAAGGCGAGCAGTACTTC.

The CDR3 spells CASTIGHGEDYEQYF. CDR3 in DNA: TGTGCCAGTACCATTGGGCACGGGGAAGATTACGAGCAGTACTTC. The gene calls are TRBV7-6 and TRBJ2-7; D is perhaps TRBD2 (5 bases). The V and J ends lost 9 bases and 4 bases respectively, with 22 bases between them. The CDR3 length is 15 residues. The V gene's germline CDR1 is SGHVS and CDR2 FNYEAQ.

CDR3: CATSEPTGYGGYTF. The CDR3, as DNA: TGTGCCACCAGTGAGCCGACAGGGTACGGTGGCTACACCTTC. The genes are TRBV24-1 and TRBJ1-2, with TRBD1 matching 7 bases. The length of the CDR3 is 14 residues. Per the germline V gene, CDR1 is KGHDR and CDR2 is SFDVKD. Trimming at V came to 4 bases and at J to 7 bases, leaving 8 bases not matched to a gene.

The chain uses TRBV5-1 and TRBJ2-3, with D possibly being TRBD1 (5 bases). Germline-derived CDR1 and CDR2 are SGHRS and YFSETQ. This CDR3 has 15 residues. The ends were cut back, 0 bases at V and 1 base at J, with 9 bases in the middle. In DNA, the CDR3 is TGCGCCAGCAGCTTGGAAGGGGTGGGCACAGATACGCAGTATTTT. Translating it yields CASSLEGVGTDTQYF. Using reference TRBV5-1 and TRBJ2-3 for the parts outside the CDR3, the full variable domain is KAGVTQTPRYLIKTRGQQVTLSCSPISGHRSVSWYQQTPGQGLQFLFEYFSETQRNKGNFPGRFSGRQFSNSRSEMNVSTLELGDSALYLCASSLEGVGTDTQYFGPGTRLTVL.

This chain uses TRBV10-3 with TRBJ1-2; 7 bases line up with TRBD1. The CDR3 consists of 13 residues. Germline loops: CDR1 ENHRY, CDR2 SYGVKD. Trimming cost V 4 bases and J 4 bases; bases outside gene matches: 3. The CDR3 sequence is CAISGGQAYGYTF. The CDR3 DNA sequence: TGTGCCATCAGTGGTGGACAGGCCTATGGCTACACCTTC.

The rearrangement uses TRBV2 and TRBJ2-7, with D possibly being TRBD1 (6 bases). V lost 1 base and J 2 bases, leaving 15 bases between the germline ends. Per germline, CDR1 SNHLY and CDR2 FYNNEI. The CDR3 loop spans 16 amino acids. The CDR3 loop is CASSEDLLDRTYEQYF. CDR3 coding DNA: TGTGCCAGCAGTGAAGATCTATTGGACAGAACCTACGAGCAGTACTTC.

In this sample, this clone turned up a few times. The chain is built from TRBV3-1 (or the pseudogene TRBV3-2) and TRBJ2-7; 9 nucleotides line up with TRBD2. Germline V gives CDR1 LGHDT, CDR2 YNNKEL (reference sequence). This CDR3 contains 14 residues. Trimming removed 2 bases from V and 7 bases from J; junction bases left unmatched: 6. CDR3 region: CASSQSGRPDEQYF. CDR3 DNA: TGTGCCAGCAGCCAAAGCGGGAGGCCCGATGAGCAGTACTTC.

This clone was counted only a few times. The CDR3 coding sequence is TGTGCCAGCAGTAACCAAATCCCGGGACAGGGGTCGCCGCCACCTGGAGGCTACACCTTC. Amino acids: CASSNQIPGQGSPPPGGYTF. The chain has TRBV21-1 and TRBJ1-2; the table assigns TRBD1, which was not confirmed against the DNA. TRBV21-1 is shown as a pseudogene. The CDR3 totals 20 residues.

The CDR3 coding sequence is TGTGCCAGCAGGCCGGGACAGGGAGATGGCTACACCTTC. Translation gives CASRPGQGDGYTF. The gene calls are TRBV2 and TRBJ1-2; 9 nucleotides line up with TRBD1. The CDR3 covers 13 residues. V dropped 6 bases and J dropped 6; count of bases not matched to a gene: 5. Germline CDR1 and CDR2: SNHLY and FYNNEI.

The J gene is TRBJ2-1, the V gene TRBV4-3; 7 positions match TRBD1. Trimming cost V 0 bases and J 0 bases; bases outside gene matches: 14. CDR1 LGHNA and CDR2 YSLEER come from the germline V gene. This CDR3 is 20 amino acids long. The CDR3: CASSQEQGRWTAGSYNEQFF. In DNA, the CDR3 is TGCGCCAGCAGCCAAGAACAGGGGAGATGGACAGCCGGCTCCTACAATGAGCAGTTCTTC.

The CDR3 region is CASRGQIDQPQHF. The CDR3 DNA reads TGTGCCAGCAGAGGACAGATAGATCAGCCCCAGCATTTT. The genes are TRBV2 and TRBJ1-5, with D possibly TRBD1 on 6 matching bases. Per the germline V gene, CDR1 is SNHLY and CDR2 is FYNNEI. V lost 6 bases and J 5 bases, leaving 11 bases between the germline ends. This CDR3 is 13 amino acids long.

This clone was picked up a small number of times. This sequence joins TRBV4-1 and TRBJ2-2; 7 positions agree with TRBD2. Trimming removed 4 bases from V and 5 bases from J; junction bases left unmatched: 10. This CDR3 spans 16 amino acids. Germline lookup yields CDR1 MGHRA and CDR2 YSYEKL. The CDR3 coding sequence is TGCGCCAGCAGCCTAAAGAGCGGGACGGCTACCGGGGAGCTGTTTTTT. Protein: CASSLKSGTATGELFF.

In this sample, this clone turned up a few times. J is TRBJ2-6 and V is TRBV12-5, with D perhaps matching TRBD2 (5 bases). Trimming cost V 1 base and J 4 bases, with 8 bases left between them. CDR1 and CDR2 (germline): LGHNT, FRNRAP. The CDR3 spans 15 residues. Here the CDR3 reads CASGLAGSGANVLTF. The CDR3 DNA sequence: TGTGCTAGTGGTTTGGCGGGGTCCGGGGCCAACGTCCTGACTTTC.

The gene calls are TRBV28 and TRBJ1-5, with TRBD1 as a possible D gene (5 bases). The length of the CDR3 is 17 residues. The V gene lost 8 bases and the J gene lost 1 base, with 21 bases spanning the gap. Germline CDR1 MDHEN, CDR2 SYDVKM. CDR3 nucleotides: TGTGCCAGCTCCCTAGGTAGGGGCGCCGCGAGCAATCAGCCCCAGCATTTT. This sequence encodes CASSLGRGAASNQPQHF.